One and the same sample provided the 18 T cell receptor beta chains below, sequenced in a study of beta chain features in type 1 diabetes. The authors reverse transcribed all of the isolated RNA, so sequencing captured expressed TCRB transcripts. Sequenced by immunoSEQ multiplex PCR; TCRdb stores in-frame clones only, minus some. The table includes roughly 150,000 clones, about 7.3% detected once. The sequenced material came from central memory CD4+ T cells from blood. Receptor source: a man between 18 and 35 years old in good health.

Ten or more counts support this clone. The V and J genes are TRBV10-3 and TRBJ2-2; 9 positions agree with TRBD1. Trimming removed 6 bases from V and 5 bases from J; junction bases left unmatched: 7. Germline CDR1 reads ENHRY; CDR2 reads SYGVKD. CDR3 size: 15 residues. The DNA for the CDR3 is TGTGCCATCAGAATTGGACAGGGGAGGACCGGGGAGCTGTTTTTT. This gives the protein CAIRIGQGRTGELFF.

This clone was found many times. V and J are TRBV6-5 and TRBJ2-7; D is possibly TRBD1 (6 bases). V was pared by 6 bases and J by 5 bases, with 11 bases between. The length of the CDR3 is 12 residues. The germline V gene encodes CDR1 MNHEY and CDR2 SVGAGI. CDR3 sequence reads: CASSQQGDEQYF. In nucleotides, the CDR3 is TGTGCCAGCAGCCAACAGGGAGACGAGCAGTACTTC.

DNA of the CDR3: TGTGCCATCAGTGTCCTACAGGGGAATGAGCAGTTCTTC. This encodes CAISVLQGNEQFF. The rearrangement joins TRBV10-3 to TRBJ2-1; TRBD1 matches 7 bases. The CDR3 extends over 13 amino acids. J was trimmed by 7 bases and V by 4 bases; bases with no gene match: 4. In germline, CDR1 is ENHRY, CDR2 SYGVKD.

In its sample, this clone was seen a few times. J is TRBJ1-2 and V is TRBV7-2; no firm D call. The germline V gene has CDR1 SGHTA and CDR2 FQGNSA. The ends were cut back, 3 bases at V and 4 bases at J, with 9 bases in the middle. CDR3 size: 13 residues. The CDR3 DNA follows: TGTGCCAGCAGCTTCCGACGGGGCTATGGCTACACCTTC. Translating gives CASSFRRGYGYTF.

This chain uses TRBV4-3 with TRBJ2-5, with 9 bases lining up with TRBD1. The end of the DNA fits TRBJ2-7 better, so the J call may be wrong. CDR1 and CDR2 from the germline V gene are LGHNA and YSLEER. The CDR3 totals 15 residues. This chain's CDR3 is CASSQGQGYSYEQYF. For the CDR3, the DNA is TGCGCCAGCAGCCAGGGACAGGGATATTCCTACGAGCAGTACTTC.

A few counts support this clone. The CDR3 reads CASSEVIRGPGELFF. DNA for the CDR3: TGTGCCAGCAGTGAAGTTATTAGGGGGCCCGGGGAGCTGTTTTTT. The chain links TRBV6-1 to TRBJ2-2, with 7 bases identical to TRBD1. Germline V gene data show CDR1 as MNHNS and CDR2 as SASEGT. Germline trimming cut 1 base from V and 6 bases from J; bases unmatched to any gene: 5. This CDR3 has 15 residues.

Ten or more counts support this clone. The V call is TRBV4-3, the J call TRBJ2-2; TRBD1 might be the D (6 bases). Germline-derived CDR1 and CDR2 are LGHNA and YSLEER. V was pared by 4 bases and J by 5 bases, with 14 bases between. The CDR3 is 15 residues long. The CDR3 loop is CASSRQVGETGELFF. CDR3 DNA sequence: TGCGCCAGCAGCCGACAGGTCGGGGAAACCGGGGAGCTGTTTTTT.

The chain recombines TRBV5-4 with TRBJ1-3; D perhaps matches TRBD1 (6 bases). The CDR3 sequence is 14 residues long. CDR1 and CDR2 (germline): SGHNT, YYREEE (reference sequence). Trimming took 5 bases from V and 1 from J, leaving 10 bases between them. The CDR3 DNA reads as TGTGCCAGCAGTTTACAGGGTTCTGGAAACACCATATATTTT. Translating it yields CASSLQGSGNTIYF. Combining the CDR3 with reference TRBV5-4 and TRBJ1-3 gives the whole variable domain ETGVTQSPTHLIKTRGQQVTLRCSSQSGHNTVSWYQQALGQGPQFIFQYYREEENGRGNFPPRFSGLQFPNYSSELNVNALELDDSALYLCASSLQGSGNTIYFGEGSWLTVV.

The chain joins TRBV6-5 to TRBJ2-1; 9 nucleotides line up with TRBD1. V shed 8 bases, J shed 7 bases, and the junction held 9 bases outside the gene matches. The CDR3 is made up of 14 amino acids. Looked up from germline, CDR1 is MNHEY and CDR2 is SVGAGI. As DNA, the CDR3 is TGTGCCAGCGTCAATCCGACAGGGGGTAATGAGCAGTTCTTC. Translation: CASVNPTGGNEQFF.

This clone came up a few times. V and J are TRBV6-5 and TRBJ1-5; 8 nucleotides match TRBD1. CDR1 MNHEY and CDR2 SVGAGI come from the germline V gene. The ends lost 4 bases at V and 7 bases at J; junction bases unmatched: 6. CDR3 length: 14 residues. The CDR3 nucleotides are TGTGCCAGCAGTTTAGGACAGGGACGACAGCCCCAGCATTTT. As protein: CASSLGQGRQPQHF.

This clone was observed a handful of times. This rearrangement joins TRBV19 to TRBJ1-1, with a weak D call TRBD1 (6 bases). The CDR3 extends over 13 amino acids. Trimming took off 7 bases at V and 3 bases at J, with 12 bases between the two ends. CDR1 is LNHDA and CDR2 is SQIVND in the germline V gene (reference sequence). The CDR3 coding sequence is TGTGCCAGTATAAGGGCAGGGGACACTGAAGCTTTCTTT. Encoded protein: CASIRAGDTEAFF.

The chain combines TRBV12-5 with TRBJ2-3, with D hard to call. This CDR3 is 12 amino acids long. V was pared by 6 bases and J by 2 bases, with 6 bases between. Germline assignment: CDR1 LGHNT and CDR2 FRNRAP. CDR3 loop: CASGQNTDTQYF. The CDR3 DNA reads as TGTGCTAGTGGCCAAAACACAGATACGCAGTATTTT. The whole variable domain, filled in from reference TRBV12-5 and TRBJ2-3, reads DARVTQTPRHKVTEMGQEVTMRCQPILGHNTVFWYRQTMMQGLELLAYFRNRAPLDDSGMPKDRFSAEMPDATLATLKIQPSEPRDSAVYFCASGQNTDTQYFGPGTRLTVL.

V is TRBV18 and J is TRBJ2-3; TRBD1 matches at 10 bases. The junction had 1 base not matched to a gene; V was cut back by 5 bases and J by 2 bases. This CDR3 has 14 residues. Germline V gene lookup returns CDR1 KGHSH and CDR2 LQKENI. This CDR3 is CASSGTGVTDTQYF. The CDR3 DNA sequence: TGTGCCAGCTCAGGGACAGGGGTCACAGATACGCAGTATTTT.

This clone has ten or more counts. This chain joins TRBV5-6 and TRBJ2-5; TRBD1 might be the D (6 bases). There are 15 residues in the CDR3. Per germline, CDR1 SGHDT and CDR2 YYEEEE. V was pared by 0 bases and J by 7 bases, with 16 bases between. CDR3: CASSLGFGQSGTQYF. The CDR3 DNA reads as TGTGCCAGCAGCTTGGGGTTTGGACAGTCAGGGACCCAGTACTTC.

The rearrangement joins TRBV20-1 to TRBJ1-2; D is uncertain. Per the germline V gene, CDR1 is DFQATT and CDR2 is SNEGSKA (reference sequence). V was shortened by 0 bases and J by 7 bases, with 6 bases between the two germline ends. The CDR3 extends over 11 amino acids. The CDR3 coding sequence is TGCAGTGCTAGAGATCGTCTTGGCTACACCTTC. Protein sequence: CSARDRLGYTF.

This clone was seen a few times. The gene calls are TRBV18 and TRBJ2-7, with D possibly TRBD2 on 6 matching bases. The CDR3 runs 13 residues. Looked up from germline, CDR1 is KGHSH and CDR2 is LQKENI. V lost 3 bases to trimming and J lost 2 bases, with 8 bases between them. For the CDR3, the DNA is TGTGCCAGCTCACCGCCGGGGGCCTACGAGCAGTACTTC. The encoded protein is CASSPPGAYEQYF.

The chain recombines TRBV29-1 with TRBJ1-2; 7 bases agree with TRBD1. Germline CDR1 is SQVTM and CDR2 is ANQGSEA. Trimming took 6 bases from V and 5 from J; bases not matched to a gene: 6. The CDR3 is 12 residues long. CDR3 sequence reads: CSVGTEFYGYTF. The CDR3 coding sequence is TGCAGCGTCGGGACAGAATTTTATGGCTACACCTTC.

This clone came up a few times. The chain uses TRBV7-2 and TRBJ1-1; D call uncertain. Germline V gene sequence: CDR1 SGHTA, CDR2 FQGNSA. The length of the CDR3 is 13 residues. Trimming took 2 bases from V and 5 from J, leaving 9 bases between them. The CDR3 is CASSLNSATEAFF. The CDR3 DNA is TGTGCCAGCAGCTTAAATTCTGCGACTGAAGCTTTCTTT.